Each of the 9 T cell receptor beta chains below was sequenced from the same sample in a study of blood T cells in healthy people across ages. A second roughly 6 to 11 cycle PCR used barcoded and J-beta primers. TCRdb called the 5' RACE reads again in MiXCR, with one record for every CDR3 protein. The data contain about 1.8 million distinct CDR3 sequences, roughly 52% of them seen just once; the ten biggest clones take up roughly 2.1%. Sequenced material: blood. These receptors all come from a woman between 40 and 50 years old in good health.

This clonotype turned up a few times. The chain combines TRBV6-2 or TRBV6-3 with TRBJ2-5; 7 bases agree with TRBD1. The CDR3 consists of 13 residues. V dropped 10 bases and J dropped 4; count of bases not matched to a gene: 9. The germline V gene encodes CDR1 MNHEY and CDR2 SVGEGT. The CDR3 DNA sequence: TGTGCCACACTTCGACAGGGTCGAGAGACCCAGTACTTC. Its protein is CATLRQGRETQYF.

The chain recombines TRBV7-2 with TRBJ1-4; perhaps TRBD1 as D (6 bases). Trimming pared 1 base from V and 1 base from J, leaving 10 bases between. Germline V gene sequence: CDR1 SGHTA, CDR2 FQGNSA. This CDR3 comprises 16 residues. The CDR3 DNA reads TGTGCCAGCAGCTTAGGGGCCAGGGGAACTAATGAAAAACTGTTTTTT. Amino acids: CASSLGARGTNEKLFF.

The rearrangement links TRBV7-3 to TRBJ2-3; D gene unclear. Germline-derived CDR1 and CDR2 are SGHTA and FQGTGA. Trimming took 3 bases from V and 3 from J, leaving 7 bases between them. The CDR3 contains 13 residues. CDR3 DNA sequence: TGTGCCAGCAGCTTCTTTCGAACAGATACGCAGTATTTT. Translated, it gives CASSFFRTDTQYF.

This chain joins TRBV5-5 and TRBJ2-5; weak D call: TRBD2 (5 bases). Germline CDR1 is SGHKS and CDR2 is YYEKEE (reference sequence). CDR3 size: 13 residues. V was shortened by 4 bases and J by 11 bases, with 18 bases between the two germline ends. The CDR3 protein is CASSPPGIVGQYF. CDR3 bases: TGTGCCAGCAGCCCCCCGGGGATTGTCGGGCAGTACTTC.

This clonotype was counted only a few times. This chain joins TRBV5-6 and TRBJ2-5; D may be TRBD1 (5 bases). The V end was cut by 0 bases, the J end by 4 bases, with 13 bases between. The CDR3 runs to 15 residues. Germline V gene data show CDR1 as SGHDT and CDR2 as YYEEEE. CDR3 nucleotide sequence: TGTGCCAGCAGCTTGGACGTCAGGGCCACAGAGACCCAGTACTTC. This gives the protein CASSLDVRATETQYF.

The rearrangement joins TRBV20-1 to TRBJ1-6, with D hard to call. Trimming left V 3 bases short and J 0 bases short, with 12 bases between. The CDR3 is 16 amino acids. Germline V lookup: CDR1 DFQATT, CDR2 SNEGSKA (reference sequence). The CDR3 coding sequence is TGCAGTGCTAGGGCGAGCTGGAGCTCCTATAATTCACCCCTCCACTTT. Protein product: CSARASWSSYNSPLHF.

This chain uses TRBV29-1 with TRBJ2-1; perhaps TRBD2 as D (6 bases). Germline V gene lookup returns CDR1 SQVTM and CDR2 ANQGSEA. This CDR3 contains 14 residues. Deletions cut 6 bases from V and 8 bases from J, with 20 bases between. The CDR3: CSVYGEDEMHEQFF. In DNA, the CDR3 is TGCAGCGTATACGGGGAGGACGAGATGCATGAGCAGTTCTTC.

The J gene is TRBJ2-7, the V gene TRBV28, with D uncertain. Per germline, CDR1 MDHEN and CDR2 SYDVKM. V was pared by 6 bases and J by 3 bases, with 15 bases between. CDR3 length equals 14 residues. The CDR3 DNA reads TGTGCCAGCAGATCCCAGGACCTTCACTACGAGCAGTACTTC. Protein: CASRSQDLHYEQYF.

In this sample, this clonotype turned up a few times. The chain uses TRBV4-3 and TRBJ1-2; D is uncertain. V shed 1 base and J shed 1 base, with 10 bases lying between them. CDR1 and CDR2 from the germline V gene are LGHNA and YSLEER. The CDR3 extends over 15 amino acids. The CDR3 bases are TGCGCCAGCAGCCAAGGGCAGGCGAATAACTATGGCTACACCTTC. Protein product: CASSQGQANNYGYTF.